The following is a TCR beta chain sequence with its context. Its antigen remains unidentified. CDR1 is MNHEY and CDR2 is SVGAGI in the germline V gene. Between the trimmed V and J ends, which lost 3 bases and 11 bases, there was a span of 23 bases. The CDR3 sequence is 15 residues long. The protocol was immunoSEQ multiplex PCR, while the TCRdb copy is restricted to in-frame clones and leaves out a portion. The sample has some 90,000 clones, about 90% seen once. This sample was taken from a study of T cell responses to AZD1222 COVID-19 vaccine. General study points: Donors in the cohort were predominantly white British and more often female, and clonal diversity was possibly underestimated.

The sequence was obtained from an adult in good health. The gene calls are TRBV6-5 and TRBJ2-7, with a tentative D call TRBD1 (7 bases). The sequencing used peripheral blood, collected on day 0 of MenACWY control vaccination. In nucleotides, the CDR3 is TGTGCCAGCAGTTATCTCACAGGGGCGGAGGGCCACAAGTACTTC. Its translation: CASSYLTGAEGHKYF.